A single sample gave rise to the 9 T cell receptor beta chains below, sequenced in a study of shared clonotypes between healthy human individuals. The protocol was immunoSEQ multiplex PCR, while the TCRdb copy is restricted to in-frame clones and leaves out a portion. Altogether more than 2,000,000 clones are present, 93% being singletons, with the ten largest covering about 0.37%. The sequenced material came from naive CD4+ T cells from PBMCs. Regarding subset: CD45RA+ positively selected. The receptors stem from a man aged 18 to 30 in good health. Some clones in this sample may be carry-over from other donors' samples.

This chain uses TRBV7-2 with TRBJ1-1; TRBD1 might be the D (5 bases). The CDR3 has 13 residues. The germline gives CDR1 SGHTA, CDR2 FQGNSA. V gave up 5 bases and J gave up 7 bases, with 14 bases separating them. DNA for the CDR3: TGTGCCAGCAGCACCAGGGACCTGGGTGAAGCTTTCTTT. It is translated as CASSTRDLGEAFF. The variable domain in full, completed from reference TRBV7-2 and TRBJ1-1, reads GAGVSQSPSNKVTEKGKDVELRCDPISGHTALYWYRQSLGQGLEFLIYFQGNSAPDKSGLPSDRFSAERTGGSVSTLTIQRTQQEDSAVYLCASSTRDLGEAFFGQGTRLTVV.

J is TRBJ1-4 and V is TRBV7-6; D might be TRBD1 (6 bases). CDR1 is SGHVS, CDR2 FNYEAQ, per germline. Trimming removed 7 bases at V and 8 bases at J, with 17 bases between. CDR3 length: 14 residues. The CDR3 nucleotides read TGTGCCAGCACCTCCGGACAGAGTTCCGAAAAACTGTTTTTT. Translation gives CASTSGQSSEKLFF. Full variable domain (missing parts from reference TRBV7-6 and TRBJ1-4): GAGVSQSPRYKVTKRGQDVALRCDPISGHVSLYWYRQALGQGPEFLTYFNYEAQQDKSGLPNDRFSAERPEGSISTLTIQRTEQRDSAMYRCASTSGQSSEKLFFGSGTQLSVL.

The rearrangement links TRBV25-1 to TRBJ2-5; TRBD2 might be the D (6 bases). The CDR3 has 13 residues. Between the trimmed V and J ends, which lost 7 bases and 5 bases, there was a span of 14 bases. Germline V gene lookup returns CDR1 MGHDK and CDR2 SYGVNS. For the CDR3, the DNA is TGTGCCAGCAAAAGGGACTCAGAGGAGACCCAGTACTTC. Residues: CASKRDSEETQYF.

J is TRBJ2-1 and V is TRBV27; the D gene is possibly TRBD2 (5 bases). This CDR3 comprises 14 residues. V was pared by 7 bases and J by 7 bases, with 17 bases between. Germline assignment: CDR1 MNHEY and CDR2 SMNVEV (reference sequence). DNA for the CDR3: TGTGCCAGCAAGCAGGCTCCGAGAGGGAATGAGCAGTTCTTC. Protein: CASKQAPRGNEQFF.

This chain links TRBV14 with TRBJ2-2, with 8 bases that match TRBD2. Looked up from germline, CDR1 is SGHDN and CDR2 is FVKESK. Trimming at V came to 5 bases and at J to 6 bases, leaving 14 bases not matched to a gene. This CDR3 is built from 17 residues. CDR3 nucleotides: TGTGCCAGCAGCGACCCGCCGCTAGCGGGCGTAGCCGGGGAGCTGTTTTTT. Its translation is CASSDPPLAGVAGELFF.

This chain joins TRBV19 and TRBJ2-2; D gene uncertain. The CDR3 sequence is 13 residues long. V gave up 6 bases and J gave up 6 bases, with 11 bases separating them. The germline CDR1 and CDR2 sequences are LNHDA and SQIVND (reference sequence). The CDR3 nucleotides read TGTGCCAGTAGCCCCGGTGGGCCCGGGGAGCTGTTTTTT. This codes for CASSPGGPGELFF.

This rearrangement joins TRBV25-1 to TRBJ2-7, with D hard to call. V was shortened by 8 bases and J by 4 bases, with 9 bases between the two germline ends. Germline V gene data show CDR1 as MGHDK and CDR2 as SYGVNS. The CDR3 contains 11 residues. CDR3 nucleotides: TGTGCCAGCGGCAGGATTTACGAGCAGTACTTC. This gives the protein CASGRIYEQYF.

The CDR3 bases are TGTGCCATCAGTCTAGCGGGAGGAGTGAATGAGCAGTTCTTC. It codes for CAISLAGGVNEQFF. J is TRBJ2-1 and V is TRBV10-3, with TRBD2 identical over 11 bases. The germline V gene encodes CDR1 ENHRY and CDR2 SYGVKD. The junction had 4 bases not matched to a gene; V was cut back by 5 bases and J by 7 bases. The CDR3 runs 14 residues.

DNA of the CDR3: TGTGCCAGCAGTTTATCGGATCCCGGGGAGCTGTTTTTT. As protein: CASSLSDPGELFF. The chain employs TRBV27 and TRBJ2-2; D unclear. The CDR3 is 13 amino acids. Trimming shortened V by 0 bases and J by 6 bases, and 5 bases separated the two germline ends. Germline loops: CDR1 MNHEY, CDR2 SMNVEV (reference sequence).